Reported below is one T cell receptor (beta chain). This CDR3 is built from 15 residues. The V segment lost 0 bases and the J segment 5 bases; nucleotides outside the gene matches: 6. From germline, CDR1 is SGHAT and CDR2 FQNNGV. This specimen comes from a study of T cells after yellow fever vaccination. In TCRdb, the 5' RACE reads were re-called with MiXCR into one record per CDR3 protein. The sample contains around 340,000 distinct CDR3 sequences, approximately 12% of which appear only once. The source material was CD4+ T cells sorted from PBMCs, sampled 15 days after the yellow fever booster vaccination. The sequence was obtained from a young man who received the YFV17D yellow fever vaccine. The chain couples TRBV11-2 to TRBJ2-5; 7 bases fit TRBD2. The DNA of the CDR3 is TGTGCCAGCAGCTTAGATGGCGGGGGAGGGGAGACCCAGTACTTC. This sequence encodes CASSLDGGGGETQYF.